Shown below are 18 T cell receptor beta chains from a single sample sequenced in a study of early T cells in non-severe SARS-CoV-2 infection. A single record per CDR3 protein comes from TCRdb applying MiXCR to the 5' RACE reads. The table lists approximately 120,000 distinct CDR3 sequences, under 15% of them singletons. The source material was whole blood. The source is an adult who was a healthcare worker with PCR-confirmed SARS-CoV-2 infection or an uninfected control (not recorded which).

This clonotype was found many times. The J gene is TRBJ2-3, the V gene TRBV29-1; D is uncertain. The CDR3 sequence is 12 residues long. The V end was cut by 5 bases, the J end by 0 bases, with 6 bases between. Germline CDR1 is SQVTM and CDR2 is ANQGSEA. The CDR3 here is CSVSPSTDTQYF. CDR3 in DNA: TGCAGCGTTAGTCCGAGCACAGATACGCAGTATTTT.

This sequence joins TRBV30 and TRBJ2-7; D possibly corresponds to TRBD1 (6 bases). CDR1 and CDR2 (germline): GTSNPN, SVGIG (reference sequence). V gave up 3 bases and J gave up 5 bases, with 14 bases separating them. The CDR3 extends over 13 amino acids. CDR3 residues: CAWSWGQADEQYF. The CDR3 region has the DNA TGTGCCTGGAGCTGGGGGCAGGCGGACGAGCAGTACTTC.

The chain carries TRBV12-5 and TRBJ2-1; D call uncertain. This CDR3 has 12 amino acids. Germline loops: CDR1 LGHNT, CDR2 FRNRAP. Trimming left V 5 bases short and J 12 bases short, with 14 bases between. The CDR3 spells CASGTGTTGQFF. The CDR3 nucleotides read TGTGCTAGTGGTACGGGTACAACTGGGCAGTTCTTC.

By frequency in the sample, this clonotype is medium-sized. This chain connects TRBV7-6 to TRBJ2-5, with a tentative D call TRBD1 (6 bases). The CDR3 runs to 14 residues. Trimming removed 5 bases from V and 2 bases from J, with 12 bases in between. The V gene's germline CDR1 is SGHVS and CDR2 FNYEAQ. The CDR3 loop is CASSVERGQETQYF. CDR3 coding DNA: TGTGCCAGCAGCGTAGAAAGGGGGCAAGAGACCCAGTACTTC.

In its sample, this clonotype was seen a few times. The rearrangement uses TRBV3-1 and TRBJ1-2; no definite D call. The CDR3 contains 11 residues. In germline, CDR1 is LGHDT, CDR2 YNNKEL (reference sequence). V lost 10 bases, J lost 7 bases, and 13 bases lay in between. CDR3 residues: CATRNAGGYTF. The CDR3 DNA reads TGTGCCACTAGGAACGCGGGTGGCTACACCTTC.

This clonotype was seen many times. The CDR3 loop reads CASTGDGANVLTF. CDR3 DNA: TGTGCCAGCACGGGGGACGGGGCCAACGTCCTGACTTTC. This sequence joins TRBV12-3 or TRBV12-4 and TRBJ2-6; a weak D match, TRBD2 (6 bases). Trimming pared 7 bases from V and 4 bases from J, leaving 8 bases between. The length of the CDR3 is 13 residues.

Comment on this clonotype: An end of the junction does not agree with germline; a read error may underlie this. The J gene is TRBJ2-5, the V gene TRBV11-2; 8 bases agree with TRBD2. CDR3 length equals 14 residues. CDR1 is SGHAT and CDR2 is FQNNGV in the germline V gene. In DNA, the CDR3 is TGTGTCAGCAGCGCGGCGGGGGGTCGGGAGACCCAGTACTTC. Protein: CVSSAAGGRETQYF.

The chain carries TRBV7-8 and TRBJ1-4; a weak D match, TRBD1 (6 bases). In germline, CDR1 is SGHVS, CDR2 FQNEAQ. The CDR3 has 14 residues. Trimming took 6 bases from V and 8 from J, leaving 16 bases between them. CDR3 DNA: TGTGCCAGCAGTTTTTGGGGGCCGAGCGAAAAACTGTTTTTT. Translation: CASSFWGPSEKLFF.

The chain recombines TRBV5-1 with TRBJ1-1; no reliable D call. Between the trimmed V and J ends, which lost 2 bases and 0 bases, there was a span of 8 bases. Germline CDR1 and CDR2: SGHRS and YFSETQ. The length of the CDR3 is 14 residues. The CDR3 region is CASSFDIVNTEAFF. The CDR3 DNA reads TGCGCCAGCAGCTTCGACATCGTGAACACTGAAGCTTTCTTT.

The chain combines TRBV4-2 with TRBJ2-4, with 10 positions matching TRBD1. Germline V CDR1 and CDR2: LGHNA, YNFKEQ. Trimming at V came to 1 base and at J to 0 bases, leaving 21 bases not matched to a gene. This CDR3 is built from 23 residues. The CDR3 region is CASSQVSHIQTGGLRGAKNIQYF. For the CDR3, the DNA is TGTGCCAGCAGCCAAGTATCCCATATCCAGACAGGGGGCCTCCGAGGAGCCAAAAACATTCAGTACTTC.

This clonotype was seen ten or more times. J is TRBJ1-1 and V is TRBV13; D not certain. Trimming removed 4 bases at V and 4 bases at J, with 13 bases between. In germline, CDR1 is PRHDT, CDR2 FYEKMQ (reference sequence). The CDR3 spans 14 residues. The CDR3 DNA reads TGTGCCAGCAGCTATAACTGGATGGCCACTGAAGCTTTCTTT. This sequence encodes CASSYNWMATEAFF.

The rearrangement links TRBV12-3 or TRBV12-4 to TRBJ1-4; D might be TRBD1 (5 bases). The CDR3 has 15 residues. Trimming shortened V by 3 bases and J by 0 bases, and 8 bases separated the two germline ends. The CDR3 region is CASSFSGATNEKLFF. CDR3 sequence (DNA): TGTGCCAGCAGTTTCTCGGGGGCAACTAATGAAAAACTGTTTTTT.

V gene TRBV4-1 combines with J gene TRBJ1-2; the D gene is possibly TRBD1 (6 bases). The CDR3 has 16 amino acids. Between the trimmed V and J ends, which lost 4 bases and 2 bases, there was a span of 17 bases. Germline V gene sequence: CDR1 MGHRA, CDR2 YSYEKL. The CDR3 sequence: CASSPIPGERNYGYTF. The DNA for the CDR3 is TGCGCCAGCAGCCCAATCCCAGGGGAGAGGAACTATGGCTACACCTTC.

A few counts support this clonotype. J is TRBJ2-1 and V is TRBV5-1; 10 bases fit TRBD2. Trimming cost V 4 bases and J 6 bases; bases outside gene matches: 10. The germline gives CDR1 SGHRS, CDR2 YFSETQ. This CDR3 has 16 residues. Here the CDR3 reads CASSAPPGLASNEQFF. DNA of the CDR3: TGCGCCAGCAGCGCACCACCGGGACTAGCGTCCAATGAGCAGTTCTTC.

This clonotype was seen more than once but under ten times. The chain uses TRBV28 and TRBJ2-2; 7 bases map to TRBD1. The CDR3 runs 14 residues. Germline V gives CDR1 MDHEN, CDR2 SYDVKM. J lost 5 bases, V lost 5 bases, and 5 bases had no gene match. CDR3 DNA: TGTGCCAGCAGTCGACAGGGAATAACCGGGGAGCTGTTTTTT. It is translated as CASSRQGITGELFF.

The V call is TRBV6-1, the J call TRBJ2-3; 7 bases line up with TRBD2. CDR3 size: 14 residues. Germline CDR1 MNHNS, CDR2 SASEGT. J lost 5 bases, V lost 0 bases, and 2 bases had no gene match. The DNA for the CDR3 is TGTGCCAGCAGTGAAGCAGCGGGGTTAGATACGCAGTATTTT. It translates to CASSEAAGLDTQYF.

This clonotype was counted only a few times. The rearrangement joins TRBV30 to TRBJ1-2; no clear D gene. In germline, CDR1 is GTSNPN, CDR2 SVGIG (reference sequence). V was clipped by 1 base and J by 8 bases, with 8 bases between them. The CDR3 is 11 residues long. The CDR3: CAWSAGIGYTF. The CDR3 DNA reads TGTGCCTGGAGTGCCGGGATAGGCTACACCTTC.

The chain combines TRBV5-4 with TRBJ2-2; 8 bases fit TRBD1. Germline CDR1 and CDR2: SGHNT and YYREEE (reference sequence). The CDR3 length is 16 residues. The junction had 11 bases not matched to a gene; V was cut back by 4 bases and J by 6 bases. In nucleotides, the CDR3 is TGTGCCAGCAGCGGATGGACAGGGCCTCGGCCCGGGGAGCTGTTTTTT. Translating it yields CASSGWTGPRPGELFF.